These 22 T cell receptor beta chains were sequenced from one sample in a study of T cells in localized non-small cell lung cancer. Measured with immunoSEQ multiplex PCR; TCRdb has only the in-frame clones, and not every one. Of around 24,000 clones listed, roughly 87% were seen once; the top ten hold about 31%. Material: peripheral blood, obtained before any cancer treatment. All receptors come from a male donor aged 60 or over with stage I squamous cell lung carcinoma.

This chain uses TRBV10-2 with TRBJ1-5; the match to TRBD1 covers 11 bases. Trimming removed 3 bases from V and 4 bases from J; junction bases left unmatched: 2. Germline CDR1 reads WSHSY; CDR2 reads SAAADI. This CDR3 is 15 amino acids long. CDR3 region: CASSDRDRGNQPQHF. The CDR3 nucleotides read TGCGCCAGCAGTGATAGGGACAGGGGGAATCAGCCCCAGCATTTT.

Details on this clone: The junction and the germline gene differ at one end; a read error may be behind it. The rearrangement links TRBV18 to TRBJ1-1; D is uncertain. Germline V gives CDR1 KGHSH, CDR2 LQKENI. The CDR3 runs 13 residues. The CDR3 here is CTSWRQSGTEAFF. In DNA form, the CDR3 reads TGTACCAGCTGGAGGCAGAGTGGCACTGAAGCTTTCTTT.

This chain connects TRBV10-3 to TRBJ1-1; TRBD1 matches 7 bases. The trim removed 7 bases at V and 1 base at J, leaving 6 bases unmatched. Per the germline V gene, CDR1 is ENHRY and CDR2 is SYGVKD. The CDR3 extends over 14 amino acids. The CDR3 nucleotides read TGTGCCATCACCCCGACAGGGTCGAACACTGAAGCTTTCTTT. It translates to CAITPTGSNTEAFF.

The chain uses TRBV19 and TRBJ1-6; D might be TRBD1 (6 bases). The CDR3 runs 14 residues. CDR1 LNHDA and CDR2 SQIVND come from the germline V gene (reference sequence). Trimming removed 5 bases from V and 10 bases from J, with 15 bases in between. CDR3 loop: CASSARQVGSPLHF. The CDR3 bases are TGTGCCAGTAGTGCGCGACAGGTTGGGTCACCCCTCCACTTT.

The chain links TRBV18 to TRBJ1-5; 7 nucleotides line up with TRBD1. The germline V gene encodes CDR1 KGHSH and CDR2 LQKENI. The CDR3 covers 17 residues. After removal of 2 bases from V and 2 bases from J, the junction contained 9 bases not matched to a gene. DNA of the CDR3: TGTGCCAGCTCACCAAACGGAGGGGGCGCGGGCAATCAGCCCCAGCATTTT. Its translation: CASSPNGGGAGNQPQHF.

This sequence joins TRBV19 and TRBJ1-1; TRBD1 might be the D (6 bases). The germline V and J ends were trimmed by 6 bases and 1 base, with 15 bases remaining between them. The CDR3 is 15 residues long. CDR1 LNHDA and CDR2 SQIVND come from the germline V gene (reference sequence). CDR3 sequence: CASSPNSGANTEAFF. The CDR3 DNA sequence: TGTGCCAGTAGCCCCAACTCGGGGGCGAACACTGAAGCTTTCTTT.

The CDR3 reads CASSEGTTVMNTEAFF. As DNA, the CDR3 is TGCGCCAGCAGTGAGGGGACGACAGTCATGAACACTGAAGCTTTCTTT. The J gene is TRBJ1-1, the V gene TRBV10-2; a weak D match, TRBD1 (5 bases). The CDR3 totals 16 residues. V shed 2 bases and J shed 0 bases, with 13 bases lying between them. Germline assignment: CDR1 WSHSY and CDR2 SAAADI.

Concerning this clone: At one of its ends the junction is not consistent with the germline gene, which may arise from a read error. The gene calls are TRBV7-7 and TRBJ2-1; no definite D call. This CDR3 has 13 amino acids. Germline lookup yields CDR1 SSHAT and CDR2 FNYEAQ (reference sequence). As DNA, the CDR3 is TGTGCTAGCAGCTTAAAAATAGGCAATGAGCAGTTCTTC. It is translated as CASSLKIGNEQFF.

The chain is built from TRBV4-3 and TRBJ2-7; tentative D call: TRBD1 (5 bases). With 0 bases removed from V and 0 bases from J, the gap between germline ends came to 24 bases. The CDR3 has 20 amino acids. The germline V gene has CDR1 LGHNA and CDR2 YSLEER. CDR3 in DNA: TGCGCCAGCAGCCAAGATCGAGGCCTTGGGGCTAGTATAATCTCCTACGAGCAGTACTTC. Translation: CASSQDRGLGASIISYEQYF.

This clone was detected only a few times. The rearrangement joins TRBV7-2 to TRBJ1-2; D perhaps matches TRBD1 (5 bases). The CDR3 contains 15 residues. V shed 6 bases and J shed 4 bases, with 18 bases lying between them. From germline, CDR1 is SGHTA and CDR2 FQGNSA. The CDR3 region is CASRDPGPGSYGYTF. The CDR3 DNA is TGTGCCAGCAGGGACCCGGGACCCGGGTCCTATGGCTACACCTTC.

This sequence joins TRBV27 and TRBJ2-7, with no clear D. CDR3 length: 12 residues. V lost 5 bases to trimming and J lost 7 bases, with 12 bases between them. From germline, CDR1 is MNHEY and CDR2 SMNVEV (reference sequence). This CDR3 is CASSPRTGEQYF. The CDR3 DNA sequence: TGTGCCAGCAGTCCCCGGACGGGTGAGCAGTACTTC.

The table lists this clone with a few counts. This chain links TRBV19 with TRBJ1-5; TRBD1 matches 9 bases. Unmatched junction bases numbered 5, after V lost 7 bases and J lost 1 base. The CDR3 contains 15 residues. Germline lookup yields CDR1 LNHDA and CDR2 SQIVND (reference sequence). CDR3 in DNA: TGTGCCAGTAACCGGGACAGGGTAAGCAATCAGCCCCAGCATTTT. This gives the protein CASNRDRVSNQPQHF.

The V and J genes are TRBV6-6 and TRBJ2-2, with a tentative D call TRBD1 (5 bases). V gave up 6 bases and J gave up 4 bases, with 9 bases separating them. Germline V gene sequence: CDR1 MNHNY, CDR2 SVGAGI (reference sequence). The CDR3 contains 13 residues. The CDR3 coding sequence is TGTGCCAGCAGGCAGGGCGGCACCGGGGAGCTGTTTTTT. It yields the protein CASRQGGTGELFF.

The V gene is TRBV7-2, the J gene TRBJ2-3; the D gene is possibly TRBD1 (6 bases). The CDR3 sequence is 16 residues long. CDR1 is SGHTA and CDR2 is FQGNSA in the germline V gene. V was trimmed by 1 base and J by 2 bases, leaving 13 bases between them. The CDR3: CASSLGSRGDTDTQYF. The DNA of the CDR3 is TGTGCCAGCAGCTTAGGTAGCAGGGGCGACACAGATACGCAGTATTTT.

V is TRBV6-5 and J is TRBJ1-1; D is undetermined. The CDR3 length is 13 residues. V was clipped by 6 bases and J by 1 base, with 9 bases between them. From germline, CDR1 is MNHEY and CDR2 SVGAGI. This CDR3 reads CASRTPPNTEAFF. CDR3 sequence (DNA): TGTGCCAGCAGAACCCCCCCGAACACTGAAGCTTTCTTT.

The V and J genes are TRBV11-2 and TRBJ2-7, with D possibly matching TRBD2 (6 bases). The germline CDR1 and CDR2 sequences are SGHAT and FQNNGV. The CDR3 consists of 14 residues. The V end was cut by 7 bases, the J end by 4 bases, with 17 bases between. The CDR3 protein is CASTTGRERYEQYF. CDR3 nucleotide sequence: TGTGCCAGCACAACGGGACGGGAGCGGTACGAGCAGTACTTC. The variable domain in full, completed from reference TRBV11-2 and TRBJ2-7, reads EAGVAQSPRYKIIEKRQSVAFWCNPISGHATLYWYQQILGQGPKLLIQFQNNGVVDDSQLPKDRFSAERLKGVDSTLKIQPAKLEDSAVYLCASTTGRERYEQYFGPGTRLTVT.

The J gene is TRBJ2-1, the V gene TRBV5-1, with 13 bases fitting TRBD2. The CDR3 runs to 14 residues. V trimming: 9 bases; J trimming: 6 bases; junction bases outside the gene matches: 6. CDR1 SGHRS and CDR2 YFSETQ come from the germline V gene. In DNA form, the CDR3 reads TGCGCCACCCGAGGGACTAGCGGGATCAATGAGCAGTTCTTC. As protein: CATRGTSGINEQFF.

A single count supports this clone. The chain uses TRBV18 and TRBJ1-1; TRBD1 might be the D (5 bases). Germline V gene lookup returns CDR1 KGHSH and CDR2 LQKENI. This CDR3 spans 18 amino acids. V shed 3 bases and J shed 1 base, with 21 bases lying between them. For the CDR3, the DNA is TGTGCCAGCTCACCGCGGACAACCGCGGTTTTTGGGAACACTGAAGCTTTCTTT. Amino acids: CASSPRTTAVFGNTEAFF.

The gene calls are TRBV11-2 and TRBJ2-5, with TRBD1 matching 7 bases. Trimming cost V 5 bases and J 5 bases; bases outside gene matches: 11. Germline V lookup: CDR1 SGHAT, CDR2 FQNNGV. This CDR3 has 15 residues. CDR3 region: CASSVQGGAGETQYF. The CDR3 DNA reads TGTGCCAGCAGCGTACAAGGGGGCGCGGGCGAGACCCAGTACTTC.

The genes are TRBV4-1 and TRBJ1-1; D call uncertain. Looked up from germline, CDR1 is MGHRA and CDR2 is YSYEKL. Trimming pared 1 base from V and 3 bases from J, leaving 12 bases between. The CDR3 has 15 amino acids. CDR3 in amino acids: CASSQVAQSYTEAFF. Written as DNA, the CDR3 is TGCGCCAGCAGCCAAGTTGCACAATCTTACACTGAAGCTTTCTTT.

The V and J genes are TRBV6-6 and TRBJ1-3; possible D gene TRBD1, 5 bases. In germline, CDR1 is MNHNY, CDR2 SVGAGI (reference sequence). Trimming shortened V by 5 bases and J by 6 bases, and 11 bases separated the two germline ends. The CDR3 extends over 13 amino acids. The DNA for the CDR3 is TGTGCCAGCAGTCCTGCGGGGGAAAACACCATATATTTT. Protein product: CASSPAGENTIYF.

The chain couples TRBV18 to TRBJ1-1, with D perhaps TRBD1 (5 bases). Between the trimmed V and J ends, which lost 3 bases and 0 bases, there was a span of 11 bases. The CDR3 consists of 15 residues. Germline V gives CDR1 KGHSH, CDR2 LQKENI. This chain's CDR3 is CASSPWQGMNTEAFF. The CDR3 DNA reads as TGTGCCAGCTCACCGTGGCAGGGCATGAACACTGAAGCTTTCTTT.